The clone carrying this T cell receptor (beta chain) was seen a few times. This sample is part of a study of blood T cell repertoires in COVID-19. As for the study in general: Researchers got acute and convalescent COVID-19 samples from the United States, Italy and Spain. Sources were T cells, B-cell-depleted T cells, or PBMCs; the material itself was cDNA or gDNA.

Original handling: Estimates of nucleated cell counts were drawn from the amplification of reference gene primers. Measured with immunoSEQ multiplex PCR; TCRdb has only the in-frame clones, and not every one. That table gives V, J and clone size, and the DNA gave D and trimming. The sample lists around 250,000 clones, 80% to 85% occurring once. Germline lookup yields CDR1 MDHEN and CDR2 SYDVKM. The CDR3 spans 15 residues. Trimming removed 6 bases from V and 5 bases from J; junction bases left unmatched: 11. The sample consisted of peripheral blood. The chain carries TRBV28 and TRBJ2-7; TRBD1 matches 9 bases. This receptor was identified in a woman aged 40 to 50 who had recovered from COVID-19. CDR3 in DNA: TGTGCCAGCAGCCCTCCTCCGGGACAGGGAGACGAGCAGTACTTC. It encodes CASSPPPGQGDEQYF.